These 21 T cell receptor beta chains were all obtained from the same sample, sequenced in a study of blood T cell repertoires in COVID-19. The data were produced by immunoSEQ multiplex PCR, yet TCRdb's version contains in-frame clones alone and is incomplete. Among about 240,000 clones listed, roughly 86% were seen once. Material for sequencing was PBMCs or T cells enriched from blood (not recorded which). The receptors derive from a middle-aged woman with acute COVID-19.

V and J are TRBV29-1 and TRBJ2-7; 11 nucleotides agree with TRBD1. The V segment lost 8 bases and the J segment 4 bases; nucleotides outside the gene matches: 4. This CDR3 region has 12 residues. Germline CDR1 SQVTM, CDR2 ANQGSEA. The CDR3 loop reads CSTRDRGYEQYF. For the CDR3, the DNA is TGCAGCACCCGGGACAGGGGGTACGAGCAGTACTTC.

DNA for the CDR3: TGTGCCAGTAGCCTAGAGGGGACTAGGGCCTACAATGAGCAGTTCTTC. Encoded protein: CASSLEGTRAYNEQFF. The rearrangement joins TRBV19 to TRBJ2-1; the match to TRBD2 covers 8 bases. The J segment lost 2 bases and the V segment lost 6 bases, leaving 9 bases of the junction unmatched. Germline V gene data show CDR1 as LNHDA and CDR2 as SQIVND (reference sequence). The CDR3 covers 16 residues.

The genes are TRBV5-1 and TRBJ2-1; D call uncertain. V lost 5 bases to trimming and J lost 0 bases, with 9 bases between them. The germline V gene encodes CDR1 SGHRS and CDR2 YFSETQ. CDR3 length: 14 amino acids. CDR3 nucleotide sequence: TGCGCCAGCAGGCGAAGCGACTCCTACAATGAGCAGTTCTTC. The encoded protein is CASRRSDSYNEQFF.

The chain joins TRBV14 to TRBJ1-1, with D uncertain. The CDR3 is 15 residues long. V was shortened by 5 bases and J by 6 bases, with 19 bases between the two germline ends. Germline V gene lookup returns CDR1 SGHDN and CDR2 FVKESK. The CDR3 DNA reads as TGTGCCAGCAGCGCAGGAGGCCTAGGGAATCCTGAAGCTTTCTTT. It specifies CASSAGGLGNPEAFF.

The chain carries TRBV2 and TRBJ2-1; the D gene is possibly TRBD1 (5 bases). The V end lost 4 bases, the J end lost 8 bases, and 9 bases lay between the germline ends. Germline lookup yields CDR1 SNHLY and CDR2 FYNNEI. This CDR3 has 12 residues. The CDR3 bases are TGTGCCAGCAGTGCGGACAATGATGAGCAGTTCTTC. This codes for CASSADNDEQFF.

The chain has TRBV15 and TRBJ1-6; D call uncertain. Germline V CDR1 and CDR2: LNHNV, YYDKDF (reference sequence). This CDR3 is built from 15 residues. V was cut by 1 base and J by 4 bases, with 8 bases left in between. CDR3 loop: CATSRGRAYNSPLHF. In DNA, the CDR3 is TGTGCCACCAGCAGAGGACGAGCGTATAATTCACCCCTCCACTTT. Using reference TRBV15 and TRBJ1-6 for the parts outside the CDR3, the full variable domain is DAMVIQNPRYQVTQFGKPVTLSCSQTLNHNVMYWYQQKSSQAPKLLFHYYDKDFNNEADTPDNFQSRRPNTSFCFLDIRSPGLGDTAMYLCATSRGRAYNSPLHFGNGTRLTVT.

J is TRBJ2-7 and V is TRBV7-8; 9 bases map to TRBD2. The CDR3 extends over 15 amino acids. The germline gives CDR1 SGHVS, CDR2 FQNEAQ. The J segment lost 2 bases and the V segment lost 5 bases, leaving 7 bases of the junction unmatched. The CDR3 DNA sequence: TGTGCCAGCAGCCAGACTAGCGGAGACCCCTACGAGCAGTACTTC. Translating it yields CASSQTSGDPYEQYF.

This clone was picked up one time. V gene TRBV19 combines with J gene TRBJ2-2; 9 bases are a match to TRBD1. This CDR3 spans 14 amino acids. CDR1 LNHDA and CDR2 SQIVND come from the germline V gene (reference sequence). V was pared by 4 bases and J by 7 bases, with 4 bases of the junction left unmatched. DNA for the CDR3: TGTGCCAGTAGTACCACAGGGGGCGACGGGGAGCTGTTTTTT. Encoded protein: CASSTTGGDGELFF.

The V gene is TRBV18, the J gene TRBJ1-5; 10 bases agree with TRBD1. This CDR3 has 14 amino acids. Trimming at V came to 2 bases and at J to 6 bases, leaving 1 base not matched to a gene. Germline CDR1 reads KGHSH; CDR2 reads LQKENI. The CDR3 DNA sequence: TGTGCCAGCTCACCAGGGACAGGGGTTCAGCCCCAGCATTTT. Protein: CASSPGTGVQPQHF.

The V gene is TRBV29-1, the J gene TRBJ2-2; D unclear. The CDR3 sequence is 14 residues long. Per germline, CDR1 SQVTM and CDR2 ANQGSEA. The V and J ends lost 6 bases and 0 bases respectively, with 11 bases between them. Here the CDR3 DNA reads TGCAGCGTATTCCTGGCCTCGAACACCGGGGAGCTGTTTTTT. Encoded protein: CSVFLASNTGELFF.

The chain joins TRBV10-2 to TRBJ2-7; 8 bases are shared with TRBD1. Germline V gene lookup returns CDR1 WSHSY and CDR2 SAAADI. The CDR3 consists of 15 residues. The trim removed 5 bases at V and 2 bases at J, leaving 8 bases unmatched. This CDR3 reads CASSPGQGSTYEQYF. The DNA of the CDR3 is TGCGCCAGCAGTCCAGGACAGGGCAGTACCTACGAGCAGTACTTC.

The chain recombines TRBV5-4 with TRBJ2-7; 8 nucleotides match TRBD2. V shed 2 bases and J 4 bases; nucleotides not matched to a gene: 5. Germline lookup yields CDR1 SGHNT and CDR2 YYREEE (reference sequence). The CDR3 is 14 amino acids. This CDR3 reads CASSFPGGLYEQYF. CDR3 sequence (DNA): TGTGCCAGCAGCTTTCCGGGAGGGCTGTACGAGCAGTACTTC.

A note on this clone: Other DNA sequences in the same sample also yield this CDR3. The J gene is TRBJ2-7, the V gene TRBV5-1; maybe TRBD1 (6 bases). The germline V and J ends were trimmed by 2 bases and 4 bases, with 10 bases remaining between them. Per the germline V gene, CDR1 is SGHRS and CDR2 is YFSETQ. The CDR3 covers 13 residues. CDR3 amino acids: CASSLGTPYEQYF. The CDR3 DNA reads as TGCGCCAGCAGCTTAGGGACACCTTACGAGCAGTACTTC.

This rearrangement joins TRBV11-3 to TRBJ2-7; D gene uncertain. The CDR3 runs 11 residues. Germline V gene data show CDR1 as SGHNT and CDR2 as YENEEA. V was clipped by 6 bases and J by 2 bases, with 5 bases between them. CDR3 DNA sequence: TGTGCCAGCAGTCTAACCTACGAGCAGTACTTC. It translates to CASSLTYEQYF.

The chain has TRBV1 and TRBJ1-5; the D call in the table, TRBD1, was not verified against the DNA. TRBV1 is a pseudogene. The CDR3 sequence is 16 residues long. The CDR3 loop is CTSSRPGTGIDQPQHF. CDR3 DNA sequence: TGCACCAGCAGCCGTCCCGGGACAGGGATTGATCAGCCCCAGCATTTT.

V gene TRBV30 combines with J gene TRBJ1-1; TRBD1 agrees at 7 bases. The CDR3 is 13 amino acids. Germline V gene data show CDR1 as GTSNPN and CDR2 as SVGIG (reference sequence). V gave up 2 bases and J gave up 5 bases; unmatched junction bases: 5. CDR3 residues: CAWSRQGGTEAFF. The CDR3 bases are TGTGCCTGGAGTCGGCAGGGGGGAACTGAAGCTTTCTTT.

The chain links TRBV5-1 to TRBJ2-6, with 14 bases matching TRBD2. There are 18 residues in the CDR3. The V gene end was trimmed by 0 bases and the J gene end by 3 bases; junction bases not matched to a gene: 2. Germline assignment: CDR1 SGHRS and CDR2 YFSETQ. The CDR3 region is CASSLVGLAGDGANVLTF. In nucleotides, the CDR3 is TGCGCCAGCAGCTTGGTGGGACTAGCGGGAGATGGGGCCAACGTCCTGACTTTC. The complete variable domain, with remaining parts taken from reference TRBV5-1 and TRBJ2-6, reads KAGVTQTPRYLIKTRGQQVTLSCSPISGHRSVSWYQQTPGQGLQFLFEYFSETQRNKGNFPGRFSGRQFSNSRSEMNVSTLELGDSALYLCASSLVGLAGDGANVLTFGAGSRLTVL.

CDR3 sequence reads: CATSPHTGGYTF. The CDR3 DNA reads as TGTGCCACCAGTCCCCACACCGGGGGCTACACCTTC. V usage is TRBV24-1 and J usage is TRBJ1-2; D gene ambiguous. Trimming shortened V by 6 bases and J by 8 bases, and 12 bases separated the two germline ends. The CDR3 is made up of 12 amino acids. Germline V gene lookup returns CDR1 KGHDR and CDR2 SFDVKD.

This sequence joins TRBV11-3 and TRBJ1-3; TRBD1 is a possible D gene (5 bases). Trimming removed 5 bases from V and 0 bases from J, with 11 bases in between. Germline loops: CDR1 SGHNT, CDR2 YENEEA. This CDR3 is 15 amino acids long. The CDR3 DNA is TGTGCCAGCAGCGAGACAGTCCTCTCTGGAAACACCATATATTTT. Translated, it gives CASSETVLSGNTIYF.

The chain combines TRBV28 with TRBJ2-2; TRBD2 is a possible D gene (6 bases). Germline CDR1 and CDR2: MDHEN and SYDVKM. This CDR3 comprises 17 residues. V was shortened by 4 bases and J by 1 base, with 16 bases between the two germline ends. The CDR3 spells CASSSREPGVNTGELFF. As DNA, the CDR3 is TGTGCCAGCAGTTCTCGGGAGCCCGGGGTGAACACCGGGGAGCTGTTTTTT.

The V and J genes are TRBV6-5 and TRBJ1-5, with TRBD1 as a possible D gene (6 bases). Looked up from germline, CDR1 is MNHEY and CDR2 is SVGAGI. V gave up 5 bases and J gave up 3 bases, with 11 bases separating them. The CDR3 totals 14 residues. In nucleotides, the CDR3 is TGTGCCAGCAGTACGTCAGGGGACAATCAGCCCCAGCATTTT. Encoded protein: CASSTSGDNQPQHF.